The next 22 T cell receptor beta chains were all read from a single sample in a study of vaccination and CD4 T cells after COVID-19. Described treatment: approximately nine-day PBMC culture with coronavirus spike peptide pools or control peptides (ViraFEST assay). Their antigens are not known. The Oncomine TCR Beta short-read assay generated sequence data from the DNA of cultured CD4+ T cells. TCRdb itself ran the PCR reads through MiXCR, one entry per CDR3 protein. The sample shows more than 10,000 distinct CDR3 sequences, 56% of them seen only once. The material sequenced was CD4+ T cells from blood, cultured in vitro. The source is a human donor who had recovered from COVID-19.

The V gene is TRBV7-9, the J gene TRBJ1-6, with TRBD1 as a possible D gene (6 bases). The length of the CDR3 is 15 residues. In germline, CDR1 is SEHNR, CDR2 FQNEAQ (reference sequence). Between the trimmed V and J ends, which lost 5 bases and 7 bases, there was a span of 15 bases. The CDR3 spells CASSQDSPRNSPLHF. The CDR3 region has the DNA TGTGCCAGCAGCCAGGACAGCCCGAGGAATTCACCCCTCCACTTT.

This clonotype has more than one count but fewer than ten. This chain joins TRBV5-4 and TRBJ1-1, with D perhaps TRBD1 (5 bases). The V and J ends lost 4 bases and 4 bases respectively, with 14 bases between them. The CDR3 runs 14 residues. Looked up from germline, CDR1 is SGHNT and CDR2 is YYREEE (reference sequence). CDR3 in amino acids: CASSRGGSGTEAFF. The DNA of the CDR3 is TGTGCCAGCAGCCGGGGGGGGTCCGGCACTGAAGCTTTCTTT.

The J gene is TRBJ2-3, the V gene TRBV20-1, with 8 nucleotides matching TRBD2. This CDR3 region has 13 residues. Per germline, CDR1 DFQATT and CDR2 SNEGSKA (reference sequence). With 6 bases clipped from V and 2 bases from J, the junction kept 4 bases outside the gene matches. As DNA, the CDR3 is TGCAGTGCCGGACTAGCCTTCACAGATACGCAGTATTTT. Protein: CSAGLAFTDTQYF.

This clonotype is medium-sized in the sample. The chain combines TRBV11-2 with TRBJ2-3, with D uncertain. Per germline, CDR1 SGHAT and CDR2 FQNNGV. This CDR3 contains 13 residues. V gave up 5 bases and J gave up 1 base, with 7 bases separating them. DNA of the CDR3: TGTGCCAGCAGCCACCCTGGCACAGATACGCAGTATTTT. Translation: CASSHPGTDTQYF.

This clonotype showed up just a few times. The chain uses TRBV11-2 and TRBJ2-1; 7 nucleotides agree with TRBD2. In germline, CDR1 is SGHAT, CDR2 FQNNGV. V gave up 1 base and J gave up 8 bases; unmatched junction bases: 8. CDR3 length equals 15 residues. The CDR3 spells CASSLGAGARDEQFF. CDR3 nucleotide sequence: TGTGCCAGCAGCTTAGGTGCGGGAGCGAGGGATGAGCAGTTCTTC.

This clonotype was detected only a few times. The rearrangement uses TRBV5-6 and TRBJ2-4; no firm D call. V was shortened by 9 bases and J by 0 bases, with 13 bases between the two germline ends. The CDR3 runs to 14 residues. CDR1 SGHDT and CDR2 YYEEEE come from the germline V gene. The CDR3 coding sequence is TGTGCCACGGCAGTGGCGGCAGCCAAAAACATTCAGTACTTC. This translates into CATAVAAAKNIQYF.

This clonotype was seen once. This chain joins TRBV20-1 and TRBJ2-3, with TRBD2 matching 7 bases. J gave up 1 base and V 0 bases, and 7 bases lay outside the gene matches. The germline gives CDR1 DFQATT, CDR2 SNEGSKA (reference sequence). This CDR3 is built from 16 residues. DNA for the CDR3: TGCAGTGCTAGAGATGTGGCTAGCGGTCGCACAGATACGCAGTATTTT. This gives the protein CSARDVASGRTDTQYF.

V is TRBV20-1 and J is TRBJ2-1, with TRBD2 matching 7 bases. Losses at the gene ends were 5 bases for V and 16 bases for J; bases not matched to a gene: 8. Germline V gene data show CDR1 as DFQATT and CDR2 as SNEGSKA (reference sequence). The CDR3 has 10 amino acids. This CDR3 is CSAQRDETFF. The CDR3 bases are TGCAGTGCTCAGCGGGACGAAACCTTCTTC.

CDR3 region: CASSSTSGNTGELFF. CDR3 DNA sequence: TGTGCCAGCAGCTCCACTAGCGGTAACACCGGGGAGCTGTTTTTT. The J gene is TRBJ2-2, the V gene TRBV12-3 or TRBV12-4; 8 nucleotides line up with TRBD2. J gave up 2 bases and V 6 bases, and 5 bases lay outside the gene matches. The CDR3 covers 15 residues.

Only a few counts were recorded for this clonotype. This chain uses TRBV20-1 with TRBJ2-7; 7 nucleotides align to TRBD2. Germline CDR1 reads DFQATT; CDR2 reads SNEGSKA (reference sequence). CDR3 length equals 16 residues. The trim removed 0 bases at V and 3 bases at J, leaving 11 bases unmatched. This CDR3 is CSARDWASGTNYEQYF. CDR3 nucleotide sequence: TGCAGTGCTAGAGATTGGGCTAGCGGAACCAACTACGAGCAGTACTTC.

This CDR3 reads CASTPERELVEQYF. The DNA of the CDR3 is TGTGCCAGCACACCCGAGCGGGAATTGGTCGAGCAGTACTTC. The V and J genes are TRBV7-2 and TRBJ2-7; TRBD2 aligns across 7 bases. V was pared by 7 bases and J by 6 bases, with 12 bases of the junction left unmatched. This CDR3 is built from 14 residues. Looked up from germline, CDR1 is SGHTA and CDR2 is FQGNSA.

V gene TRBV27 combines with J gene TRBJ2-7, with 12 bases that match TRBD2. Germline V gives CDR1 MNHEY, CDR2 SMNVEV (reference sequence). The CDR3 is made up of 18 amino acids. With 6 bases clipped from V and 3 bases from J, the junction kept 15 bases outside the gene matches. As DNA, the CDR3 is TGTGCCAGCAGCCACCCCCCCCCTAGCGGGAGGGCCGTCTACGAGCAGTACTTC. It is translated as CASSHPPPSGRAVYEQYF.

The CDR3: CASSILANTGELFF. CDR3 bases: TGTGCCAGTAGTATACTAGCGAACACCGGGGAGCTGTTTTTT. The chain is built from TRBV19 and TRBJ2-2; D call uncertain. Germline V gives CDR1 LNHDA, CDR2 SQIVND (reference sequence). Trimming cost V 2 bases and J 0 bases, with 4 bases left between them. The CDR3 is 14 amino acids. The whole variable domain, filled in from reference TRBV19 and TRBJ2-2, reads DGGITQSPKYLFRKEGQNVTLSCEQNLNHDAMYWYRQDPGQGLRLIYYSQIVNDFQKGDIAEGYSVSREKKESFPLTVTSAQKNPTAFYLCASSILANTGELFFGEGSRLTVL.

The chain has TRBV19 and TRBJ1-1; TRBD1 matches at 7 bases. Germline V gene sequence: CDR1 LNHDA, CDR2 SQIVND (reference sequence). The trim removed 6 bases at V and 9 bases at J, leaving 10 bases unmatched. The CDR3 runs 13 residues. The CDR3 DNA follows: TGTGCCAGTAGGGTGAGGCAGGGGGATAAAGCTTTCTTT. As protein: CASRVRQGDKAFF.

The V gene is TRBV19, the J gene TRBJ1-6; unclear D gene. V was trimmed by 6 bases and J by 10 bases, leaving 16 bases between them. The CDR3 is 14 amino acids. The germline CDR1 and CDR2 sequences are LNHDA and SQIVND (reference sequence). CDR3 region: CASRNGEPTSPLHF. The DNA for the CDR3 is TGTGCCAGTAGAAACGGGGAACCTACCTCACCCCTCCACTTT.

This sequence joins TRBV5-1 and TRBJ1-2, with 8 bases aligning to TRBD1. Germline loops: CDR1 SGHRS, CDR2 YFSETQ. Losses at the gene ends were 4 bases for V and 2 bases for J; bases not matched to a gene: 7. This CDR3 comprises 15 residues. CDR3 region: CASSKNRGMNYGYTF. For the CDR3, the DNA is TGCGCCAGCAGCAAAAACAGGGGGATGAACTATGGCTACACCTTC.

This rearrangement joins TRBV20-1 to TRBJ2-5; TRBD2 matches 9 bases. Looked up from germline, CDR1 is DFQATT and CDR2 is SNEGSKA (reference sequence). The ends lost 1 base at V and 2 bases at J; junction bases unmatched: 5. The length of the CDR3 is 15 residues. CDR3 nucleotide sequence: TGCAGTGCTAGAGGTGCTAGCGGGACTCAAGAGACCCAGTACTTC. This encodes CSARGASGTQETQYF.

The chain couples TRBV6-1 to TRBJ1-1, with D tentatively TRBD1 (5 bases). The CDR3 has 13 residues. Germline V gives CDR1 MNHNS, CDR2 SASEGT. Deletions cut 6 bases from V and 1 base from J, with 9 bases between. CDR3 sequence: CASSLDTNTEAFF. The CDR3 nucleotides are TGTGCCAGCAGCTTGGACACGAACACTGAAGCTTTCTTT.

The chain employs TRBV9 and TRBJ2-7; 10 nucleotides agree with TRBD2. Per germline, CDR1 SGDLS and CDR2 YYNGEE. The V and J ends lost 3 bases and 1 base, in that order; junction bases with no gene match: 13. CDR3 length: 18 residues. The CDR3: CASSAGTSELDYSYEQYF. In nucleotides, the CDR3 is TGTGCCAGCAGCGCCGGGACTAGCGAGTTAGACTATTCCTACGAGCAGTACTTC.

The genes are TRBV27 and TRBJ2-1, with TRBD2 matching 11 bases. Germline CDR1 is MNHEY and CDR2 is SMNVEV (reference sequence). This CDR3 is 15 amino acids long. V trimming: 6 bases; J trimming: 3 bases; junction bases outside the gene matches: 4. The CDR3 spells CASRSLAGGYNEQFF. For the CDR3, the DNA is TGTGCCAGCAGGTCCCTAGCGGGAGGCTACAATGAGCAGTTCTTC.

This chain uses TRBV19 with TRBJ2-3; 9 nucleotides line up with TRBD1. The CDR3 totals 18 residues. V gave up 3 bases and J gave up 2 bases; unmatched junction bases: 12. In germline, CDR1 is LNHDA, CDR2 SQIVND (reference sequence). CDR3 coding DNA: TGTGCCAGTAGTATGGGACAGGGAGGACCGACTAACACAGATACGCAGTATTTT. Its protein product is CASSMGQGGPTNTDTQYF.

The V and J genes are TRBV27 and TRBJ2-1; TRBD1 matches at 7 bases. The trim removed 8 bases at V and 9 bases at J, leaving 16 bases unmatched. Germline V CDR1 and CDR2: MNHEY, SMNVEV (reference sequence). There are 15 residues in the CDR3. This CDR3 is CASARSTGYLAEQFF. The CDR3 DNA is TGTGCCAGCGCCCGATCGACAGGGTATCTAGCTGAGCAGTTCTTC.